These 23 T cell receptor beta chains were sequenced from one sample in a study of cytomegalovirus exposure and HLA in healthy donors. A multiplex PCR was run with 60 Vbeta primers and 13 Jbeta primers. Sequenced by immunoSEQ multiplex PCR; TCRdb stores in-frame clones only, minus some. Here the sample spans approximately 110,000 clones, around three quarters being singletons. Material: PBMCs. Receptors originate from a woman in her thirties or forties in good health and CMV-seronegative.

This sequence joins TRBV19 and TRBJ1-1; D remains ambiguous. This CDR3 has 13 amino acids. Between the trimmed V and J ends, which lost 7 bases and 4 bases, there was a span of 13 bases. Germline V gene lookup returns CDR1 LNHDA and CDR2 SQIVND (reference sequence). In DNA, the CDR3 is TGTGCCAGTACTTTCGGTTTTGGCACTGAAGCTTTCTTT. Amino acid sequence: CASTFGFGTEAFF.

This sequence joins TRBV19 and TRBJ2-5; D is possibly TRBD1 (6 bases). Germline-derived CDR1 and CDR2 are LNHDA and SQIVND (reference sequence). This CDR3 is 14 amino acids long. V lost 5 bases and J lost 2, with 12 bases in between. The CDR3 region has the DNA TGTGCCAGTAGTCTGAGGGGGAATCAAGAGACCCAGTACTTC. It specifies CASSLRGNQETQYF.

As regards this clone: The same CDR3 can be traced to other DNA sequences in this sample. CDR3 protein: CASSLGQGTYNEQFF. In DNA form, the CDR3 reads TGTGCCAGCAGCTTGGGACAGGGTACCTACAATGAGCAGTTCTTC. The chain has TRBV7-9 and TRBJ2-1; 9 nucleotides line up with TRBD1. V was clipped by 3 bases and J by 2 bases; unmatched bases: 2. Germline lookup yields CDR1 SEHNR and CDR2 FQNEAQ (reference sequence). The CDR3 totals 15 residues. Together with reference TRBV7-9 and TRBJ2-1, the CDR3 gives the full variable domain: DTGVSQNPRHKITKRGQNVTFRCDPISEHNRLYWYRQTLGQGPEFLTYFQNEAQLEKSRLLSDRFSAERPKGSFSTLEIQRTEQGDSAMYLCASSLGQGTYNEQFFGPGTRLTVL.

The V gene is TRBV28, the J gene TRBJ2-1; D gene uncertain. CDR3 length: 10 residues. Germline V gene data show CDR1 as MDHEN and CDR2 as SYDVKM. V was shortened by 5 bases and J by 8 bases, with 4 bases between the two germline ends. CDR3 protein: CASSGHEQFF. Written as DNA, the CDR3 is TGTGCCAGCAGTGGCCATGAGCAGTTCTTC.

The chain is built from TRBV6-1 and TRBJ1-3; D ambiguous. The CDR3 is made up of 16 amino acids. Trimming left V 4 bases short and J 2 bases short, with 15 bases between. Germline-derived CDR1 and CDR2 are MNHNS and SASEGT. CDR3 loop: CASSAGLTTPGNTIYF. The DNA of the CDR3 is TGTGCCAGCAGTGCAGGACTGACTACTCCTGGAAACACCATATATTTT.

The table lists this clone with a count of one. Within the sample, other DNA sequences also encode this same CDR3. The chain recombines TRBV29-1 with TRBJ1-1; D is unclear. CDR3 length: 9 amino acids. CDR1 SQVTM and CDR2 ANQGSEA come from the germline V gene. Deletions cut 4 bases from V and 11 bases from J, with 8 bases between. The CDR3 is CSVVPGAFF. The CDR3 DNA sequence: TGCAGCGTTGTGCCGGGGGCTTTCTTT.

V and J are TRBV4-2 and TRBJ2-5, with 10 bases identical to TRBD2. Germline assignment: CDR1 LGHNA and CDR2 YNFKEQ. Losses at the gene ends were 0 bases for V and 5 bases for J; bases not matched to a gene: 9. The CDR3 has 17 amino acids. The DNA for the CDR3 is TGTGCCAGCAGCCAAGATGGGCCTAGCGGGAGTGGGGAGACCCAGTACTTC. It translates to CASSQDGPSGSGETQYF.

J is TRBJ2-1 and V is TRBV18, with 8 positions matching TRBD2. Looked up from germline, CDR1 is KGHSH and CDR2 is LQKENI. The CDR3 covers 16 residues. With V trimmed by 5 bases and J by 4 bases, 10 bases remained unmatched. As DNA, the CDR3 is TGTGCCAGCTCATTCCCGGGGGGGACGGCTTACAATGAGCAGTTCTTC. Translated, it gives CASSFPGGTAYNEQFF. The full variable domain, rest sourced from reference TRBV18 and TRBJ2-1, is NAGVMQNPRHLVRRRGQEARLRCSPMKGHSHVYWYRQLPEEGLKFMVYLQKENIIDESGMPKERFSAEFPKEGPSILRIQQVVRGDSAAYFCASSFPGGTAYNEQFFGPGTRLTVL.

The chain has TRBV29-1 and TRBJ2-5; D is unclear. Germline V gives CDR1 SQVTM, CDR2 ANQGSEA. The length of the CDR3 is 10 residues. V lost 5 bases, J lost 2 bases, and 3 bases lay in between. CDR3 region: CSVRQETQYF. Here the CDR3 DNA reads TGCAGCGTTCGGCAAGAGACCCAGTACTTC.

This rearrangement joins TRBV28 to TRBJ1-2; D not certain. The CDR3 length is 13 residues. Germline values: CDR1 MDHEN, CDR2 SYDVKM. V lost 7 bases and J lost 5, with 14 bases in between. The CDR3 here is CASTSAPGYGYTF. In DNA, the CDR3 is TGTGCCAGCACCTCCGCCCCGGGGTATGGCTACACCTTC.

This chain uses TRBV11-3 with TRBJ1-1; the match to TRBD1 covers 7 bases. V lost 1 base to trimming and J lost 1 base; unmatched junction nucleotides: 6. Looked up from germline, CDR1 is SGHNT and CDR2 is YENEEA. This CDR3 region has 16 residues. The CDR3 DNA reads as TGTGCCAGCAGCTTAGGGGTGGGGACAGCGAACACTGAAGCTTTCTTT. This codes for CASSLGVGTANTEAFF.

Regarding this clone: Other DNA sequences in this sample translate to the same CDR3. In DNA, the CDR3 is TGCGCCAGCAGCCCGCACCCCGACAGGGATAGCACAGATACGCAGTATTTT. Translation gives CASSPHPDRDSTDTQYF. This chain uses TRBV4-1 with TRBJ2-3; 7 bases are a match to TRBD1. After removal of 4 bases from V and 0 bases from J, the junction contained 10 bases not matched to a gene. This CDR3 region has 17 residues. Germline V lookup: CDR1 MGHRA, CDR2 YSYEKL.

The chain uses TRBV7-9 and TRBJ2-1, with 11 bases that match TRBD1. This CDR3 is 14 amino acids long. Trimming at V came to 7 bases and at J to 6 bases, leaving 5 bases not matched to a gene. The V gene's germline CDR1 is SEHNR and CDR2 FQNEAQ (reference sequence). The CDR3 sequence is CASNPGQGANEQFF. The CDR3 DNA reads TGTGCCAGCAACCCTGGACAGGGGGCCAATGAGCAGTTCTTC.

The CDR3 spells CSVEARTSGGTYNEQFF. CDR3 coding DNA: TGCAGCGTTGAGGCTCGGACTAGCGGGGGAACTTACAATGAGCAGTTCTTC. The chain recombines TRBV29-1 with TRBJ2-1; 13 nucleotides agree with TRBD2. In germline, CDR1 is SQVTM, CDR2 ANQGSEA. CDR3 length equals 17 residues. Trimming at V came to 3 bases and at J to 4 bases, leaving 9 bases not matched to a gene.

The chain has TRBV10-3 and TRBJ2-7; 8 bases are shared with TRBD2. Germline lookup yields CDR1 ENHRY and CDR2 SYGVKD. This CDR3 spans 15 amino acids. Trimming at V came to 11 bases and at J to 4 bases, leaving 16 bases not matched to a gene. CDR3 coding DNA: TGTGCCTCGGGCCCGGATTGGGCGGGGGGTTACGAGCAGTACTTC. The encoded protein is CASGPDWAGGYEQYF.

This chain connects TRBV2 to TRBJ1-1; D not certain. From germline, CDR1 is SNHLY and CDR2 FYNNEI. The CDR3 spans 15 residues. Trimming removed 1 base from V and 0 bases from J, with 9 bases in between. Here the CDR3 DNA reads TGTGCCAGCAGTGAAGAGAGGGCCATGAACACTGAAGCTTTCTTT. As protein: CASSEERAMNTEAFF.

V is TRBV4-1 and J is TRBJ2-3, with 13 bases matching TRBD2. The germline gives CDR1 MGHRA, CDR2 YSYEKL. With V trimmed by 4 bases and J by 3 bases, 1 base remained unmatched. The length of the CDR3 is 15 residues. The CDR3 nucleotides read TGCGCCAGCAGCCCGGGACTAGCGGGAACAGATACGCAGTATTTT. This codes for CASSPGLAGTDTQYF.

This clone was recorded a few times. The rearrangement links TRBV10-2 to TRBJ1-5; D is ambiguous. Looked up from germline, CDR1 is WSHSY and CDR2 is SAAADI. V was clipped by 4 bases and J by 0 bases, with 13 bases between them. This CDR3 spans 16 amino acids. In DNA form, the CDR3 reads TGCGCCAGCAGTGCTCAAGGGCGGGCTAGCAATCAGCCCCAGCATTTT. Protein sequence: CASSAQGRASNQPQHF.

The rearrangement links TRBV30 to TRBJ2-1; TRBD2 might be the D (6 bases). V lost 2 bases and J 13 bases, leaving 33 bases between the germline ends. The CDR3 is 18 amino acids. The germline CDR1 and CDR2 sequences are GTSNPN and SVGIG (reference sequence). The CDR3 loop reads CAWSPWEVADYNEPGQFF. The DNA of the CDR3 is TGTGCCTGGAGTCCCTGGGAGGTAGCGGATTACAATGAGCCTGGCCAGTTCTTC.

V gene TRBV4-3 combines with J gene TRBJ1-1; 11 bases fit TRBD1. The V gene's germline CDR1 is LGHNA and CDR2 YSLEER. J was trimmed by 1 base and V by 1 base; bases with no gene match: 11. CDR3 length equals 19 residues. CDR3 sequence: CASSQAAGTGGPGNTEAFF. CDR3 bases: TGCGCCAGCAGCCAAGCTGCCGGGACAGGGGGACCTGGGAACACTGAAGCTTTCTTT.

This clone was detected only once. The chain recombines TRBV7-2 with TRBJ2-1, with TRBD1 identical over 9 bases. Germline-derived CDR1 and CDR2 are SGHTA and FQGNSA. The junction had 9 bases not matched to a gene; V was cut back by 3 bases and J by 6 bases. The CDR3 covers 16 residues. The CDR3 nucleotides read TGTGCCAGCAGCTTGGACTCCGGGACAGGGTCCAATGAGCAGTTCTTC. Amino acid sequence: CASSLDSGTGSNEQFF.

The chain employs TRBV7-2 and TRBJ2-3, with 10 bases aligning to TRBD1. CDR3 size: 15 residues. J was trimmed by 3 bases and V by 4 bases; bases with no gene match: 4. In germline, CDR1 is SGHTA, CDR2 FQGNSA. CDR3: CASSSRDRGTDTQYF. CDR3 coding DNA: TGTGCCAGCAGCTCAAGGGACAGGGGAACAGATACGCAGTATTTT.

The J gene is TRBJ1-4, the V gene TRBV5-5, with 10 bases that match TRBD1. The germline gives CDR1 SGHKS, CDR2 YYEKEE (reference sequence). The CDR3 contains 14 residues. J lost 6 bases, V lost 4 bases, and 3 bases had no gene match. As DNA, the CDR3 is TGTGCCAGCAGCCCCGGACAGGGGGATGAAAAACTGTTTTTT. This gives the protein CASSPGQGDEKLFF.